This T cell receptor (beta chain) was recorded in a study of T cells in Graves' hyperthyroidism and ophthalmopathy. Study results and limitations: Most clonotypes expanded in thyroid above 0.001 were likewise present in blood.

Note on this clonotype: Antigen specificity is unknown.

Researchers amplified the TCR beta CDR3 regions from RNA transcripts. First-round RT-PCR targeting the TCR CDR3 was performed with the HTBI primer set. TCRdb fed the multiplex PCR reads into MiXCR, producing one record per CDR3 protein. The sample has 280,000 or so distinct CDR3 sequences, roughly 15% seen once. The V end lost 4 bases, the J end lost 4 bases, and 10 bases lay between the germline ends. Germline V CDR1 and CDR2: DFQATT, SNEGSKA (reference sequence). This CDR3 region has 12 residues. Participants, patients aged 18 to 65, had newly diagnosed hyperthyroidism with a duration under 2 months.

The chain uses TRBV20-1 and TRBJ2-5; no reliable D call. What was sequenced was blood. The TCR originated in a woman aged 45-60 years with Graves' hyperthyroidism that later progressed to Graves' ophthalmopathy. CDR3 sequence (DNA): TGCAGTGCTACCCTATGGGTAGAGACCCAGTACTTC. Protein: CSATLWVETQYF.